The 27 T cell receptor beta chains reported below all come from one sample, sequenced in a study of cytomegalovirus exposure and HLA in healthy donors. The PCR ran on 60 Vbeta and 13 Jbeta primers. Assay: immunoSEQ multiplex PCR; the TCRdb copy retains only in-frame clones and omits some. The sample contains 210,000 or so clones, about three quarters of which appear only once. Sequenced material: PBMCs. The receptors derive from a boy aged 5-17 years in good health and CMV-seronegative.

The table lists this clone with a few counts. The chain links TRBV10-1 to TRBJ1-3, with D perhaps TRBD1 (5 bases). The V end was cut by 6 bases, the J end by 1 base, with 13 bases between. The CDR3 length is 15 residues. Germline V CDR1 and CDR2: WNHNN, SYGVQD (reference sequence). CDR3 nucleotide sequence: TGCGCCAGCAGAAACAGGCTTAGATCTGGAAACACCATATATTTT. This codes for CASRNRLRSGNTIYF.

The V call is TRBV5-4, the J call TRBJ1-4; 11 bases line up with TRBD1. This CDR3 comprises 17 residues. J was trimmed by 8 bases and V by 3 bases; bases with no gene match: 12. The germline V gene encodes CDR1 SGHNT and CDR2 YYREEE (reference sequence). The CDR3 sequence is CASSYPGQGVVEEKLFF. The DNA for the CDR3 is TGTGCCAGCAGCTACCCGGGACAGGGGGTAGTAGAGGAAAAACTGTTTTTT.

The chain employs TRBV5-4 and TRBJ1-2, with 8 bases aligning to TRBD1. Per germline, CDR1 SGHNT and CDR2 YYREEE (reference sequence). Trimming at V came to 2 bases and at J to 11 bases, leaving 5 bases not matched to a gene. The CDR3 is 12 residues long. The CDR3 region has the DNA TGTGCCAGCAGCTTCCCGACAGGGGAGTACACCTTC. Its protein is CASSFPTGEYTF.

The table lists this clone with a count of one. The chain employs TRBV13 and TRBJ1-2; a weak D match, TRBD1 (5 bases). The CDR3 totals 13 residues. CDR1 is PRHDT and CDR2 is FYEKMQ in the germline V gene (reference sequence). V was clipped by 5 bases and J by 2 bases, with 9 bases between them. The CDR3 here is CASSPDRNYGYTF. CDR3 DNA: TGTGCCAGCAGCCCTGACAGAAACTATGGCTACACCTTC.

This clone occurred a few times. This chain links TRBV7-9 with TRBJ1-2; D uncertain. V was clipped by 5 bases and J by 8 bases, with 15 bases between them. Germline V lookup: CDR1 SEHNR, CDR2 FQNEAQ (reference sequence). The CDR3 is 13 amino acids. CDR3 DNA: TGTGCCAGCAGCGACGGGGTTCAGAGGGGCTACACCTTC. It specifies CASSDGVQRGYTF.

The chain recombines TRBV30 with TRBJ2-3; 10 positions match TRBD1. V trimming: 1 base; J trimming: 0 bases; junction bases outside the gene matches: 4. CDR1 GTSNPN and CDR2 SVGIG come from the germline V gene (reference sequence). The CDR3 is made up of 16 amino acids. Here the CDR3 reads CAWSGGQGPSTDTQYF. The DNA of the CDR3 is TGTGCCTGGAGTGGGGGACAGGGGCCTAGCACAGATACGCAGTATTTT.

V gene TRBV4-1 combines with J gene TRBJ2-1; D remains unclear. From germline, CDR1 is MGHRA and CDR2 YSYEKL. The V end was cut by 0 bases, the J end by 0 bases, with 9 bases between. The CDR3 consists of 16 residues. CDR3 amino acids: CASSQDGGSSYNEQFF. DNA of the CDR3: TGCGCCAGCAGCCAAGATGGCGGATCCTCCTACAATGAGCAGTTCTTC.

CDR3 in DNA: TGTGCCAGCAGCGACAAAGGTCGGCGACTAGCGGTCACAGATACGCAGTATTTT. Residues: CASSDKGRRLAVTDTQYF. This rearrangement joins TRBV13 to TRBJ2-3; 9 bases are shared with TRBD2. The V and J ends lost 5 bases and 2 bases, in that order; junction bases with no gene match: 14. CDR1 and CDR2 from the germline V gene are PRHDT and FYEKMQ (reference sequence). The CDR3 length is 18 residues.

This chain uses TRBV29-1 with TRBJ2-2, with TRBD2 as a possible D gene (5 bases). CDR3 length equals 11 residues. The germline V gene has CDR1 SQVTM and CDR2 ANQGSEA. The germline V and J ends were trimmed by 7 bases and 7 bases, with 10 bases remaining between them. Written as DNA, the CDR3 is TGCAGCGCGACCGGGATCGGGGAGCTGTTTTTT. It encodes CSATGIGELFF.

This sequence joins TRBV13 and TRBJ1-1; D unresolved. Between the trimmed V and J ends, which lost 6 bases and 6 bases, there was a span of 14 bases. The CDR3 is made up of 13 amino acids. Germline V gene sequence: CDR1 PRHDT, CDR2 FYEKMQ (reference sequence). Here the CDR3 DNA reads TGTGCCAGCAGTTATTGGGAGTTGCCTGAAGCTTTCTTT. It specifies CASSYWELPEAFF. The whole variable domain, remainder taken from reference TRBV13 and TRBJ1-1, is AAGVIQSPRHLIKEKRETATLKCYPIPRHDTVYWYQQGPGQDPQFLISFYEKMQSDKGSIPDRFSAQQFSDYHSELNMSSLELGDSALYFCASSYWELPEAFFGQGTRLTVV.

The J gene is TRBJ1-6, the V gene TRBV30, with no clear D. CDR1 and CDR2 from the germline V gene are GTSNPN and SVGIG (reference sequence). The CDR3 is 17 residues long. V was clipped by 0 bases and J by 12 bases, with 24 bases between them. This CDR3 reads CAWSVVLTRGFSRPLHF. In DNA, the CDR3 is TGTGCCTGGAGTGTAGTTCTAACCCGAGGGTTTAGCAGACCCCTCCACTTT.

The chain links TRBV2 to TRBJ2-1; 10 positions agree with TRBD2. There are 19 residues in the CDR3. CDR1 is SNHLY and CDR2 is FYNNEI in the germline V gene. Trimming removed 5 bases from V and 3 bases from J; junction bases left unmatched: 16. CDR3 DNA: TGTGCCAGCAGTCCACGGGGACGGCTAGCGGGGGCCAACTACAATGAGCAGTTCTTC. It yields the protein CASSPRGRLAGANYNEQFF.

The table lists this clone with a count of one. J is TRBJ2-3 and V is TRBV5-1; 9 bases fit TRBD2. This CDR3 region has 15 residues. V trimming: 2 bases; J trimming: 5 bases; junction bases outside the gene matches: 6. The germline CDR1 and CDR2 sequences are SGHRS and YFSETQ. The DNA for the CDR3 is TGCGCCAGCAGCTTACAACGACTAGCGGAAGATACGCAGTATTTT. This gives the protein CASSLQRLAEDTQYF.

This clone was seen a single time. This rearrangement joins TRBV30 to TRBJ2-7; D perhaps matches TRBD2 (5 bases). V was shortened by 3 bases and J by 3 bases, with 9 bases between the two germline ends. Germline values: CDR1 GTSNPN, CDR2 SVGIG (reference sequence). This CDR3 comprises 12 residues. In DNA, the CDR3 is TGTGCCTGGAGCCTAGCAAGCTACGAGCAGTACTTC. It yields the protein CAWSLASYEQYF.

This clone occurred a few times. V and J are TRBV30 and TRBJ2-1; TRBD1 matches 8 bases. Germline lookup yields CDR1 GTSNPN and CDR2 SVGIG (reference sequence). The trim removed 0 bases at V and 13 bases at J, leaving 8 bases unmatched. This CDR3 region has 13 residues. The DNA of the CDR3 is TGTGCCTGGAGTGTACTGGGCAGGGGGCATCAGTTCTTC. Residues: CAWSVLGRGHQFF.

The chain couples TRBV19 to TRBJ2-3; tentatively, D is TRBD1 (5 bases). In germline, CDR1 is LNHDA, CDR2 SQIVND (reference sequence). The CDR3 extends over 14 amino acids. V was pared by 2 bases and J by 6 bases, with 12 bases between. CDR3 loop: CASSITPPGDTQYF. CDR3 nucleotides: TGTGCCAGTAGTATAACACCGCCAGGGGATACGCAGTATTTT.

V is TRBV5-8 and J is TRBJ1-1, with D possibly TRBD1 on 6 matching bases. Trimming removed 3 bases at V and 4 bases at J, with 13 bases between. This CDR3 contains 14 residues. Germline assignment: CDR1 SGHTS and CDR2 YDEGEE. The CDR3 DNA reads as TGTGCCAGCAGCTGGGGGACAAAGGGCACTGAAGCTTTCTTT. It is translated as CASSWGTKGTEAFF.

The chain's CDR3 is CASSLVGLAGNTIYF. The CDR3 bases are TGTGCCAGCAGCTTAGTGGGACTGGCTGGAAACACCATATATTTT. The rearrangement links TRBV7-9 to TRBJ1-3, with TRBD1 as a possible D gene (5 bases). The CDR3 runs 15 residues. Per germline, CDR1 SEHNR and CDR2 FQNEAQ (reference sequence). Between the trimmed V and J ends, which lost 1 base and 2 bases, there was a span of 9 bases.

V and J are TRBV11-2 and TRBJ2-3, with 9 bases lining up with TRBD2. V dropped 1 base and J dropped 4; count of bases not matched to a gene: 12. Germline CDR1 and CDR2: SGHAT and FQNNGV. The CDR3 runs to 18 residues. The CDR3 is CASSLAPGRGGASDTQYF. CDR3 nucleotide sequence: TGTGCCAGCAGCTTAGCCCCAGGTCGCGGGGGGGCATCAGATACGCAGTATTTT.

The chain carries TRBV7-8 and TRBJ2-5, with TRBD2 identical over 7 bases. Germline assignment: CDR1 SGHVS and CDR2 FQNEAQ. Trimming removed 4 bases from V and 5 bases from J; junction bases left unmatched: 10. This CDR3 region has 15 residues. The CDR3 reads CASSSWTSPRETQYF. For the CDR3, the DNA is TGTGCCAGCAGCTCCTGGACTAGTCCCAGGGAGACCCAGTACTTC.

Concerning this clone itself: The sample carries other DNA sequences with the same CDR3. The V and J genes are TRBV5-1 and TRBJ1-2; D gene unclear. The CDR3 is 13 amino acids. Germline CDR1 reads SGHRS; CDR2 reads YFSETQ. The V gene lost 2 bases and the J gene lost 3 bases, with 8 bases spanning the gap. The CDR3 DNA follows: TGCGCCAGCAGCTTAGAGGGCGACTATGGCTACACCTTC. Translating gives CASSLEGDYGYTF.

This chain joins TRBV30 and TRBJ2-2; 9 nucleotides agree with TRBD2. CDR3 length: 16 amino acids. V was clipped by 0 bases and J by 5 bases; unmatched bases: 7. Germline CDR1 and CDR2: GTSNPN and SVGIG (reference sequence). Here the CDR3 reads CAWSVRGAGGTGELFF. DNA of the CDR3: TGTGCCTGGAGTGTACGGGGGGCGGGGGGGACCGGGGAGCTGTTTTTT.

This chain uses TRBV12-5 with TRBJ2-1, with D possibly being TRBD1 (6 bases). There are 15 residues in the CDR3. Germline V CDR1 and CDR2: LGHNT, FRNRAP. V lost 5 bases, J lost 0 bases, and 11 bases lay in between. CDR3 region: CASGTDRLSYNEQFF. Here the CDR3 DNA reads TGTGCTAGTGGTACAGACAGGCTCTCCTACAATGAGCAGTTCTTC.

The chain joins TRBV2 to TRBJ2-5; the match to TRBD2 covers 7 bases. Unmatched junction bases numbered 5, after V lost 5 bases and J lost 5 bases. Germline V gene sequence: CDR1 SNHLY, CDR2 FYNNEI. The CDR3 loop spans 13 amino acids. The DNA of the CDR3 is TGTGCCAGCAGTCGTCGGGGGGAGGAGACCCAGTACTTC. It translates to CASSRRGEETQYF.

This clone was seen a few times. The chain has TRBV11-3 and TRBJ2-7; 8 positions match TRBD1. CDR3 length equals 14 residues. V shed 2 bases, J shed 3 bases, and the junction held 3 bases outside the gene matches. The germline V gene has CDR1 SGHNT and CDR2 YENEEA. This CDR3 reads CASSLSTGGYEQYF. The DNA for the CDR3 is TGTGCCAGCAGCTTAAGCACAGGGGGCTACGAGCAGTACTTC.

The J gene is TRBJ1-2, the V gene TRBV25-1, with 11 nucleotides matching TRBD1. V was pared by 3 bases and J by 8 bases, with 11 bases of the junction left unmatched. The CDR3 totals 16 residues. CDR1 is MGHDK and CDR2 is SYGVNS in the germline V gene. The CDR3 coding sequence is TGTGCCAGCAGTGACCGCCCGGGACAGGGGGTAAGGGGCTACACCTTC. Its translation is CASSDRPGQGVRGYTF.

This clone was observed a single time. This CDR3 reads CASSQVGARITEAFF. CDR3 coding DNA: TGCGCCAGCAGCCAAGTCGGCGCGAGGATCACTGAAGCTTTCTTT. V usage is TRBV4-1 and J usage is TRBJ1-1; unclear D gene. The CDR3 covers 15 residues. Germline V gives CDR1 MGHRA, CDR2 YSYEKL. Trimming removed 1 base from V and 4 bases from J, with 13 bases in between.